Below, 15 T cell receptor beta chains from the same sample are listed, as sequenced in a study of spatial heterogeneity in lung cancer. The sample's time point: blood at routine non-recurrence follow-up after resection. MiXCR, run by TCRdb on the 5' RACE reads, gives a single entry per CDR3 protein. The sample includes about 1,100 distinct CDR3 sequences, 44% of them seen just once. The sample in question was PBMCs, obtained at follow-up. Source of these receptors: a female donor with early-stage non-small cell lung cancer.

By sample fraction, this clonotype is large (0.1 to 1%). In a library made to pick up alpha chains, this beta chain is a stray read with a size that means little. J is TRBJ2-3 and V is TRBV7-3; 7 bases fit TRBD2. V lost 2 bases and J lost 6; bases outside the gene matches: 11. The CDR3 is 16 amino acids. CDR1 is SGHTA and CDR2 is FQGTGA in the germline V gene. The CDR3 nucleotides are TGTGCCAGCAGCTTAGCCCTTTCGGGAGGCGGCGATACGCAGTATTTT. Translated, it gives CASSLALSGGGDTQYF.

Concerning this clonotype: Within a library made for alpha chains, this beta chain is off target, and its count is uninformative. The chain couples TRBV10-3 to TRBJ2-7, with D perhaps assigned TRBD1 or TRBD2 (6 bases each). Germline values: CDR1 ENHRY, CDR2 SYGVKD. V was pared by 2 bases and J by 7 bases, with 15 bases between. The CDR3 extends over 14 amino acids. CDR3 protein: CAISEEGGNREQYF. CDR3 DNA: TGTGCCATCAGTGAGGAAGGGGGGAATCGGGAGCAGTACTTC.

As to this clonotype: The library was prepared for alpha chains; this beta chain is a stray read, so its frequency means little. As DNA, the CDR3 is TGCGCCAGCAGTGACAGGGCTAGCCCTGGGGCCAACGTCCTGACTTTC. Encoded protein: CASSDRASPGANVLTF. This rearrangement joins TRBV10-2 to TRBJ2-6; D possibly uses TRBD1 or TRBD2 (5 bases each). The V gene lost 3 bases and the J gene lost 2 bases, with 11 bases spanning the gap. This CDR3 has 16 residues. CDR1 WSHSY and CDR2 SAAADI come from the germline V gene.

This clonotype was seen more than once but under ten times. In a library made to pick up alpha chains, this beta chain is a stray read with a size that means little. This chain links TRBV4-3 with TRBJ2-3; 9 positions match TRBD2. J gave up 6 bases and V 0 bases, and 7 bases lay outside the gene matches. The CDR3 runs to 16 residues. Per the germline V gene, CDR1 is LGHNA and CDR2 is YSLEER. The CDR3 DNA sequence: TGCGCCAGCAGCCAAGATATAGGTAGCGGGAGTGATACGCAGTATTTT. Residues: CASSQDIGSGSDTQYF.

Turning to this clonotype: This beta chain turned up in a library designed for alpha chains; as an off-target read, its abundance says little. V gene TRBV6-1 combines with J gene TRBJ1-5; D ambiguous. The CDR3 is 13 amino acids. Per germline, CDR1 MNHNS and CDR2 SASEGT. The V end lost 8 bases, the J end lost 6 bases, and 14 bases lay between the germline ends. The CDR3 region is CASCPQPAQPQHF. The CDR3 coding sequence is TGTGCCAGCTGCCCACAACCGGCTCAGCCCCAGCATTTT.

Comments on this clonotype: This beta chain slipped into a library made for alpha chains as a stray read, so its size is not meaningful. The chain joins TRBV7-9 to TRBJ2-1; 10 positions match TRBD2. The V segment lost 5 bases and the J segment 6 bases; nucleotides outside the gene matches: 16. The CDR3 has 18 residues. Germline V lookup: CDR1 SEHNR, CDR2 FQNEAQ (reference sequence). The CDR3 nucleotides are TGTGCCAGCAGCCCGCCACTTACTAGCGGGAAGGGTGTCAATGAGCAGTTCTTC. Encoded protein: CASSPPLTSGKGVNEQFF.

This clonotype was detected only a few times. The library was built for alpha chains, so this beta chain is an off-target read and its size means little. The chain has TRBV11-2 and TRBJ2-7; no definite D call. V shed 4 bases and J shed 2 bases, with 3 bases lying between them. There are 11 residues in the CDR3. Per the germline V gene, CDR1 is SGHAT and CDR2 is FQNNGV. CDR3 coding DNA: TGTGCCAGCAGCTCCCCCTACGAGCAGTACTTC. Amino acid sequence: CASSSPYEQYF.

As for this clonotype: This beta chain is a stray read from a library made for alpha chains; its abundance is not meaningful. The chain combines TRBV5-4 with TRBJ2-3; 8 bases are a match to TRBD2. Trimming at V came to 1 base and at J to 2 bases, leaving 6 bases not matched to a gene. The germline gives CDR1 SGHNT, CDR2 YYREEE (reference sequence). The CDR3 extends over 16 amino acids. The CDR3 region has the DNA TGTGCCAGCAGCTTGAAGACTAGCGAGGTCACAGATACGCAGTATTTT. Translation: CASSLKTSEVTDTQYF.

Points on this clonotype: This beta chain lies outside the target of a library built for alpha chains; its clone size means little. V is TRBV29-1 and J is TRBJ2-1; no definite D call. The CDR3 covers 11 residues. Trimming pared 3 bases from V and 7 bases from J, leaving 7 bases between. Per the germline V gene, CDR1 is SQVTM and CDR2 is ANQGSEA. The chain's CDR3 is CSVDPSNEQFF. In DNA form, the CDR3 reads TGCAGCGTTGATCCCAGTAATGAGCAGTTCTTC.

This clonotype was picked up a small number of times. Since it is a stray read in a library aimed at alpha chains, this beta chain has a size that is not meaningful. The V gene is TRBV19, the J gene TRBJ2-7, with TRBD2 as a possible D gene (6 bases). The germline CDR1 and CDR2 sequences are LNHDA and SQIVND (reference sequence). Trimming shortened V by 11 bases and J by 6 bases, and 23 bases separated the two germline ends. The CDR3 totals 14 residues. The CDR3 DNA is TGTGCCGTTAGCCCGCGGGGTCCTTGGAGCGAGCAGTACTTC. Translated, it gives CAVSPRGPWSEQYF.

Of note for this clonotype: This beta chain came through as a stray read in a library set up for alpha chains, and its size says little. The CDR3 loop is CASSTGQGGEQYF. In DNA, the CDR3 is TGCGCCAGCAGCACCGGACAGGGAGGAGAGCAGTACTTC. The chain employs TRBV5-1 and TRBJ2-7; 8 positions agree with TRBD1. The trim removed 4 bases at V and 7 bases at J, leaving 7 bases unmatched. The CDR3 is 13 residues long. From germline, CDR1 is SGHRS and CDR2 YFSETQ.

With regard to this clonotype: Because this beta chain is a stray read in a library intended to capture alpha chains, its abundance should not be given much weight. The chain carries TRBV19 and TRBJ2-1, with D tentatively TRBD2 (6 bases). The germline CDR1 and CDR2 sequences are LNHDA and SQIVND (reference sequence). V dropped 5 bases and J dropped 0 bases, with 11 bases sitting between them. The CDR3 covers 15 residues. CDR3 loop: CASSEFGSSYNEQFF. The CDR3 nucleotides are TGTGCCAGTAGTGAGTTCGGGAGCTCCTACAATGAGCAGTTCTTC.

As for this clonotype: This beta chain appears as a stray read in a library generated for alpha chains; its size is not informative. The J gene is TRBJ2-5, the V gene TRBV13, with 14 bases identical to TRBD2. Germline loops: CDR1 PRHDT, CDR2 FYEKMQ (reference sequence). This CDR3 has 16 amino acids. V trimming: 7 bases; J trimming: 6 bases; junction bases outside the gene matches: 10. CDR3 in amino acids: CASNRGLAGGGKTQYF. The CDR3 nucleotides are TGTGCCAGCAACCGAGGACTAGCGGGAGGCGGAAAGACCCAGTACTTC.

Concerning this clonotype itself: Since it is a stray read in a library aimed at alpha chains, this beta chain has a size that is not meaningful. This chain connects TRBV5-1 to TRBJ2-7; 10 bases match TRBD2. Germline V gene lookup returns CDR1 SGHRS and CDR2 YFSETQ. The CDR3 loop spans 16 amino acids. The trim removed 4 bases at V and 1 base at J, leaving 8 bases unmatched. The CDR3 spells CASSPRTSGSSYEQYF. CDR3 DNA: TGCGCCAGCAGCCCCCGGACTAGCGGATCTTCCTACGAGCAGTACTTC.

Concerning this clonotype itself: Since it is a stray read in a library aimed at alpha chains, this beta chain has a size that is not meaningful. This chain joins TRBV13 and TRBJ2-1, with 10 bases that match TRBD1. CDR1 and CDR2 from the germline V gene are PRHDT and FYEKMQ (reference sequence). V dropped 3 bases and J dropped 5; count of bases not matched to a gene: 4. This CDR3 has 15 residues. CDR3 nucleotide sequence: TGTGCCAGCAGCTTGGACAGGGGGGCCCACAATGAGCAGTTCTTC. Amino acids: CASSLDRGAHNEQFF.